This TCR beta chain was sequenced for a study of T cells after yellow fever vaccination (dated by TCRdb to the late 2010s). Some background on the complete study: The SMART-Seq v4 Ultra Low Input RNA kit was used to prepare libraries from fractions with low cell numbers. Bulk TCR alpha and beta repertoires were sequenced longitudinally to track T-cell clones before and after primary and booster YFV17D yellow fever vaccination. Two healthy male donors, one aged 18 to 30 and one aged 30 to 40 years, were included in the cohort. Bulk PBMC replicates and cell subsets were isolated from blood drawn at multiple timepoints before and after both primary and secondary immunization. Broader findings and caveats from the paper: Only a couple of donors were included in the study, so the extent to which the findings can be generalized is limited. Compared with the primary T-cell response, the secondary T-cell response was faster but weaker, reaching its peak on day 5 rather than on day 15. Computational filtering was needed because FACS-sorted repertoires could contain abundant contaminating clonotypes from the bulk population. Most clones expanded after primary vaccination (approximately 95% of CD4 and around 88% of CD8) were re-detected after the booster, suggesting that broad memory maintenance occurred. A small share of clonotypes occurred in both CD4 and CD8 compartments, likely arising from convergent recombination.

Ends trimmed: V by 3 bases, J by 3 bases; bases unmatched to a gene: 3. The CDR3 measures 15 amino acids from cysteine to phenylalanine. The sequence is cut down to CDR3 DNA, 45 bases in frame from base 1. CDR1 SEHNR and CDR2 FQNEAQ were looked up in the germline V gene (reference sequence). The treatment or condition label here, explained by the study, means: live attenuated yellow fever vaccine strain. Two biological replicates of bulk PBMCs were collected at each blood-draw timepoint. A standard Ficoll-Paque protocol was used to isolate PBMCs from peripheral blood. TriZol was used to extract RNA from bulk PBMCs, CD4 and CD8 fractions, and dextramer-positive and dextramer-negative fractions. Remarks on this clonotype: The specificity of this receptor is unknown. No clone much larger than this one lies a single base away; base qualities are absent.

TCR cDNA was synthesized by 5'RACE template switching, through which a universal primer site and unique molecular identifiers were introduced. cDNA synthesis was primed from both the TCR alpha and TCR beta constant segments. Two PCR steps were used to amplify libraries, with sample barcodes and sequencing adapters being added in the second step. Sequencing of libraries was done on Illumina HiSeq 2500 (2x100 bp) or NovaSeq (2x150 bp). For the original study's pipeline: Reads were demultiplexed and collapsed into UMI consensus sequences with MIGEC, and V(D)J alignment was performed with MiXCR. Vaccine-responding clonotypes were identified with edgeR using replicate PBMC samples, with FDR below 0.01 and a log2 fold change above 5 up to day 15 being required. Each bulk clonotype received a CD4 or CD8 identity based on whether the sequenced CD4 or CD8 repertoire contained that clonotype at higher abundance. The public reads were run again by TCRdb, first through fastp at Q25 and then through MiXCR, and only productive beta chains were kept. Rows are combined by CDR3 protein, so each entry shows the most common genes and DNA. These V and J calls are TCRdb output, not the study's own analysis. The sample profile shows around 400,000 distinct CDR3 sequences; more than 9% of them were found once. The top ten clonotypes cover around 18% of the sample.

This clonotype was sampled from a man younger than 35 who received the YFV17D yellow fever vaccine. The sequence is built from TRBV7-9 and TRBJ1-1; TRBD1 aligns with 11 central bases. The source was PBMCs, collected on the day of the first yellow fever vaccination. The DNA reads as follows: TGTGCCAGCAGCTTCCGGGACAGGGGGGACACTGAAGCTTTCTTT. This translates into CASSFRDRGDTEAFF.